These T cell receptor beta chains were read from a single sample in a study of HIV-infected patients and healthy controls. In TCRdb, the 5' RACE reads were re-called with MiXCR into one record per CDR3 protein. The sample holds about 14,000 distinct CDR3 sequences, 10% to 15% seen once. The sequencing here drew on blood, taken during antiretroviral therapy. These receptors all come from an adult with HIV infection. The donor label of this sample is uncertain. CDR3s include the opening cysteine and the closing phenylalanine or tryptophan. D genes are given only for firm matches. Part of the rows lack a size; the others show once, few, many or a class for expanded clones.

D,V,length,J,size,CDR3,DNA
.,TRBV5-1,12,TRBJ2-5,many,CASSLALETQYF,TGCGCCAGCAGCTTGGCCCTGGAGACCCAGTACTTC
.,TRBV7-6,14,TRBJ2-3,few,CASSLDPSTDTQYF,TGTGCCAGCAGCTTAGATCCTAGCACAGATACGCAGTATTTT
TRBD2,TRBV6-6,13,TRBJ2-7,many,CASTLAGVYEQYF,TGTGCCAGCACTTTAGCGGGAGTGTACGAGCAGTACTTC
.,TRBV4-1,16,TRBJ2-3,few,CASSLRVDSGTDTQYF,TGCGCCAGCAGCCTCCGCGTAGACAGCGGCACAGATACGCAGTATTTT
.,TRBV5-1,15,TRBJ1-4,few,CASSLGGSTNEKLFF,TGCGCCAGCAGCTTGGGGGGGTCGACTAATGAAAAACTGTTTTTT
TRBD2,TRBV12-3/TRBV12-4,20,TRBJ2-7,many,CASSPPIVGVGTSGSYEQYF,TGTGCCAGCAGCCCCCCAATCGTGGGGGTCGGGACTAGCGGGAGCTACGAGCAGTACTTC
.,TRBV12-3/TRBV12-4,16,TRBJ2-5,few,CASSLGSSRQAETQYF,TGTGCCAGCAGTTTGGGGTCGTCTAGGCAGGCAGAGACCCAGTACTTC
.,TRBV5-1,15,TRBJ2-7,.,CASSWETGMTYEQYF,TGCGCCAGCAGCTGGGAGACAGGAATGACCTACGAGCAGTACTTC
.,TRBV29-1,11,TRBJ2-7,many,CSVLQTYEQYF,TGCAGCGTTCTCCAGACTTACGAGCAGTACTTC
.,TRBV2,13,TRBJ1-1,many,CASSVGGSTEAFF,TGTGCCAGCAGTGTGGGGGGCTCAACTGAAGCTTTCTTT
.,TRBV7-8,13,TRBJ2-7,many,CASSFGPTIEQYF,TGTGCCAGCAGCTTTGGTCCCACCATCGAGCAGTACTTC
TRBD1,TRBV7-9,15,TRBJ1-4,many,CASSLEGTGYEKLFF,TGTGCCAGCAGCTTAGAAGGGACAGGGTATGAAAAACTGTTTTTT
.,TRBV20-1,14,TRBJ2-2,many,CSARGGVYTGELFF,TGCAGTGCTAGAGGCGGAGTTTACACCGGGGAGCTGTTTTTT
TRBD2,TRBV5-4,15,TRBJ2-1,.,CASSSSGRPYNEQFF,TGTGCCAGCAGCTCTAGCGGGAGGCCCTACAATGAGCAGTTCTTC
TRBD2,TRBV5-1,19,TRBJ2-4,many,CASSPNPAGGPITKNIQYF,TGCGCCAGCAGCCCCAACCCAGCGGGAGGGCCAATAACCAAAAACATTCAGTACTTC
TRBD1,TRBV6-6,13,TRBJ2-7,many,CASSKDRGYEQYF,TGTGCCAGCAGTAAGGACAGGGGATACGAGCAGTACTTC
TRBD2,TRBV24-1,16,TRBJ2-3,many,CATSDWVAGTIDTQYF,TGTGCCACCAGTGATTGGGTAGCGGGAACTATAGATACGCAGTATTTT
.,TRBV20-1,14,TRBJ1-1,few,CSAKAGGGKAEAFF,TGCAGTGCAAAAGCGGGCGGGGGGAAGGCTGAAGCTTTCTTT
.,TRBV20-1,13,TRBJ2-7,.,CSAPEMGVHEQYF,TGCAGTGCCCCGGAGATGGGGGTCCACGAGCAGTACTTC
.,TRBV10-3,15,TRBJ2-3,few,CAISGTHGEADTQYF,TGTGCCATCAGTGGGACTCACGGCGAAGCAGATACGCAGTATTTT
TRBD1,TRBV6-6,14,TRBJ2-7,many,CASRRGDRGNEQYF,TGTGCCAGCAGGAGAGGGGACAGGGGGAACGAGCAGTACTTC
TRBD2,TRBV2,15,TRBJ2-7,many,CASRNRLANSYEQYF,TGTGCCAGCAGGAACCGACTAGCGAACTCCTACGAGCAGTACTTC
.,TRBV10-3,13,TRBJ2-7,many,CAISEGISYEQYF,TGTGCCATCAGTGAGGGGATCTCCTACGAGCAGTACTTC
TRBD1,TRBV19,13,TRBJ2-7,many,CATAGTASYEQYF,TGTGCCACCGCCGGGACAGCCTCCTACGAGCAGTACTTC
.,TRBV7-8,11,TRBJ2-3,many,CASSLLDTQYF,TGTGCCAGCAGCTTACTAGATACGCAGTATTTT
TRBD2,TRBV5-1,15,TRBJ2-1,many,CASSLRTSGSDEQFF,TGCGCCAGCAGCCTGCGGACTAGCGGGAGTGATGAGCAGTTCTTC
TRBD2,TRBV4-2,16,TRBJ2-6,once,CASSQGEGAGANVLTF,TGTGCCAGCAGCCAAGGGGAGGGAGCCGGGGCCAACGTCCTGACTTTC
TRBD2,TRBV7-8,16,TRBJ2-3,many,CASGPGPSGGTDTQYF,TGTGCCAGCGGGCCCGGGCCTAGCGGGGGCACAGATACGCAGTATTTT
.,TRBV18,14,TRBJ2-7,many,CASSGRASSYEQYF,TGTGCCAGCTCAGGCAGGGCAAGCTCCTACGAGCAGTACTTC
.,TRBV7-8,15,TRBJ2-3,few,CASSPYPGHTDTQYF,TGTGCCAGCAGCCCATACCCGGGACACACAGATACGCAGTATTTT
TRBD1,TRBV20-1,14,TRBJ2-5,many,CSARLTGGRETQYF,TGCAGTGCTAGACTGACAGGGGGCAGGGAGACCCAGTACTTC
.,TRBV7-2,13,TRBJ1-5,many,CASSFKGNQPQHF,TGTGCCAGCAGCTTCAAAGGCAATCAGCCCCAGCATTTT
.,TRBV7-2,11,TRBJ2-7,many,CASTVAYEQYF,TGTGCCAGCACCGTCGCATACGAGCAGTACTTC
.,TRBV19,11,TRBJ2-7,many,CASSVGLEQYF,TGTGCCAGTAGTGTTGGGCTAGAGCAGTACTTC
TRBD1,TRBV20-1,14,TRBJ2-3,many,CSAPSRGRTDTQYF,TGCAGTGCTCCAAGCAGGGGGCGTACAGATACGCAGTATTTT
.,TRBV7-9,14,TRBJ2-3,many,CASSGFGYTDTQYF,TGTGCCAGCTCAGGGTTCGGGTACACAGATACGCAGTATTTT
TRBD2,TRBV10-1,15,TRBJ2-3,many,CASSDPSGDTDTQYF,TGCGCCAGCAGTGATCCTAGCGGGGACACAGATACGCAGTATTTT
TRBD1,TRBV6-5,16,TRBJ1-3,once,CASSSRQGFSGNTIYF,TGTGCCAGCAGTTCCCGACAGGGCTTCTCTGGAAACACCATATATTTT
TRBD1,TRBV28,16,TRBJ1-5,many,CASSPGQGGVNQPQHF,TGTGCCAGCAGTCCCGGACAGGGAGGGGTCAATCAGCCCCAGCATTTT
TRBD2,TRBV20-1,17,TRBJ2-3,many,CSARGSRASGYTDTQYF,TGCAGTGCTAGAGGAAGTAGGGCTAGCGGTTACACAGATACGCAGTATTTT
TRBD1,TRBV5-6,13,TRBJ2-7,many,CASSDRVGYEQYF,TGTGCCAGCAGCGACAGGGTCGGCTACGAGCAGTACTTC
.,TRBV29-1,11,TRBJ2-5,.,CSVSGQETQYF,TGCAGCGTGTCAGGGCAAGAGACCCAGTACTTC